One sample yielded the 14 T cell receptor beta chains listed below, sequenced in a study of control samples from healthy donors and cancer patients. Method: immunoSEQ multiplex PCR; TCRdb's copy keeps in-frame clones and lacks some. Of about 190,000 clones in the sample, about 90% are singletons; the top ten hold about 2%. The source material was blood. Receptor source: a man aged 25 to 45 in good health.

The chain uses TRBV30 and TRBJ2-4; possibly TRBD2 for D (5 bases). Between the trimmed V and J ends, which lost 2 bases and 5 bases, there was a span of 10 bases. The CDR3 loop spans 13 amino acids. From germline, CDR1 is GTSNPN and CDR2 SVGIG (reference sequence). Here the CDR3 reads CAWSRGSQNIQYF. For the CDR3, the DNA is TGTGCCTGGAGTAGAGGGTCCCAAAACATTCAGTACTTC.

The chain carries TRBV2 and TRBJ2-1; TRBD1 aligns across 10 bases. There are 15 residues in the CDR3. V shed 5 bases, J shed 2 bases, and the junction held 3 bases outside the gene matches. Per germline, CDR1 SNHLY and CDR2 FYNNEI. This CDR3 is CASSTGTGAYNEQFF. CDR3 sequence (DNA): TGTGCCAGCAGTACCGGGACAGGGGCCTACAATGAGCAGTTCTTC.

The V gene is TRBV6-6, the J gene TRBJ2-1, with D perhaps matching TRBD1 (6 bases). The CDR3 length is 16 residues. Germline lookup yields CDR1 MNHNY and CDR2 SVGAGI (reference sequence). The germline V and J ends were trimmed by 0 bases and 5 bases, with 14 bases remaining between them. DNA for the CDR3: TGTGCCAGCAGTTACTCGACGGGGCCAGGGGACAATGAGCAGTTCTTC. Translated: CASSYSTGPGDNEQFF.

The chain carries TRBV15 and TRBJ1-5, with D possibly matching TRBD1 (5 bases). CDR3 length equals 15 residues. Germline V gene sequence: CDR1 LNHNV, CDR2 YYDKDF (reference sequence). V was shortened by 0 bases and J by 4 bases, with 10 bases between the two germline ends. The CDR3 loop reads CATSREYGANQPQHF. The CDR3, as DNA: TGTGCCACCAGCAGAGAGTATGGGGCGAATCAGCCCCAGCATTTT.

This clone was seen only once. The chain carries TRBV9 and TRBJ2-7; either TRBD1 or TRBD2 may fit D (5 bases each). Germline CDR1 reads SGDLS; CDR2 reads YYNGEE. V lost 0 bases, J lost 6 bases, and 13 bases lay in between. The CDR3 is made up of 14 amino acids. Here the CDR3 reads CASSVGDLPSEQYF. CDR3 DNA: TGTGCCAGCAGCGTAGGGGACCTACCCTCCGAGCAGTACTTC.

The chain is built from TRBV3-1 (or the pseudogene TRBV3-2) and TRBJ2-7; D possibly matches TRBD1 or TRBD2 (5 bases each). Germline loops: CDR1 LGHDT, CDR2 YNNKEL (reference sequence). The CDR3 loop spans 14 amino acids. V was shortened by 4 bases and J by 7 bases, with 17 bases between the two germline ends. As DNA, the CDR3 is TGTGCCAGCAGCCTACCGGGACGCTCTCGGGAGCAGTACTTC. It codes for CASSLPGRSREQYF.

The CDR3 sequence: CAGTTGAGNTIYF. In nucleotides, the CDR3 is TGTGCCGGAACGACAGGGGCTGGAAACACCATATATTTT. V and J are TRBV19 and TRBJ1-3; 8 bases align to TRBD1. V lost 11 bases, J lost 2 bases, and 5 bases stayed unmatched. The CDR3 runs to 13 residues. Germline loops: CDR1 LNHDA, CDR2 SQIVND (reference sequence).

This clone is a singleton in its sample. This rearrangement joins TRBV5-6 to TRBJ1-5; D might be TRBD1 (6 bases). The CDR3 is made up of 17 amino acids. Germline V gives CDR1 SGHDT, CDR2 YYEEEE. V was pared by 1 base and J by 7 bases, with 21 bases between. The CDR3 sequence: CASSLTTGMGLWQPQHF. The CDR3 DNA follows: TGTGCCAGCAGCTTGACGACAGGAATGGGGTTATGGCAGCCCCAGCATTTT.

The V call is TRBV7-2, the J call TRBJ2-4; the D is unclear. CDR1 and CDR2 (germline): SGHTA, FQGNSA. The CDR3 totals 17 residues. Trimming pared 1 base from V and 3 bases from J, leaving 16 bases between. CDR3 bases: TGTGCCAGCAGCTTAGAAGTTTTGACTTTTAGCAAAAACATTCAGTACTTC. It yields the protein CASSLEVLTFSKNIQYF.

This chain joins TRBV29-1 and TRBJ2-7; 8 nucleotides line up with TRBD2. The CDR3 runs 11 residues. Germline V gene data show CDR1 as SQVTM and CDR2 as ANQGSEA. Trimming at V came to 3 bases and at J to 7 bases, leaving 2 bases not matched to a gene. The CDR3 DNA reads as TGCAGCGTTGAGGGGACTAGGGAGCAGTACTTC. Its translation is CSVEGTREQYF.

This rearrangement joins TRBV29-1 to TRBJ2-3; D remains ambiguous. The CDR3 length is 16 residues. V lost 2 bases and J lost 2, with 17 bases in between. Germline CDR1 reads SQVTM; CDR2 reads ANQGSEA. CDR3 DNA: TGCAGCGTTGAAATAGAGGTCAGAACTATCACAGATACGCAGTATTTT. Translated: CSVEIEVRTITDTQYF.

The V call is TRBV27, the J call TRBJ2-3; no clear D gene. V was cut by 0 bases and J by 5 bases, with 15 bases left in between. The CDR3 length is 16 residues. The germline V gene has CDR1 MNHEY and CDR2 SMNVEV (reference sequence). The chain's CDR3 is CASSLSKVLEIDTQYF. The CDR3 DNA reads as TGTGCCAGCAGTTTATCGAAGGTTCTGGAAATAGATACGCAGTATTTT.

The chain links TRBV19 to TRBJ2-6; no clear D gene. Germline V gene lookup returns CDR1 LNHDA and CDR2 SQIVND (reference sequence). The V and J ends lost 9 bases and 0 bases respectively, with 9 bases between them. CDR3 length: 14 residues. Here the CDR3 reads CASRRSSGANVLTF. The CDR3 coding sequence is TGTGCCAGCCGACGAAGCTCTGGGGCCAACGTCCTGACTTTC.

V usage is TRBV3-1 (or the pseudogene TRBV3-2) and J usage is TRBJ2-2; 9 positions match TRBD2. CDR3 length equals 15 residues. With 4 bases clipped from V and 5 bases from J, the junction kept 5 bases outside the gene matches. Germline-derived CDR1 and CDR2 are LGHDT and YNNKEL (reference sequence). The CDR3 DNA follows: TGTGCCAGCAGCCGTAGCGGGGGCAGGACCGGGGAGCTGTTTTTT. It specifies CASSRSGGRTGELFF.